A single sample gave rise to the 24 T cell receptor beta chains below, sequenced in a study of CD8 T cells in ankylosing spondylitis. TCRdb ran MiXCR on the 5' RACE reads and lists one entry per CDR3 protein. The sample lists some 150,000 distinct CDR3 sequences; about an eighth were seen once. The sequenced sample consisted of blood, either unsorted or a sorted T cell fraction (not recorded which). All receptors derive from a female donor with ankylosing spondylitis or in good health (not recorded which).

This clonotype came up many times. This chain uses TRBV6-1 with TRBJ1-3; D remains unclear. This CDR3 has 13 amino acids. The germline V and J ends were trimmed by 5 bases and 4 bases, with 9 bases remaining between them. CDR1 and CDR2 from the germline V gene are MNHNS and SASEGT. The CDR3 DNA reads TGTGCCAGCAGTACCACCGACGGAAACACCATATATTTT. Translated, it gives CASSTTDGNTIYF.

This clonotype was found many times. This sequence joins TRBV6-4 and TRBJ2-3; D ambiguous. The CDR3 is 13 amino acids. Trimming pared 4 bases from V and 0 bases from J, leaving 5 bases between. Germline lookup yields CDR1 MRHNA and CDR2 SNTAGT. The CDR3 DNA reads TGTGCCAGCAGTGGGGGAAGCACAGATACGCAGTATTTT. Protein: CASSGGSTDTQYF.

This clonotype was seen at least ten times. The V call is TRBV5-5, the J call TRBJ2-7; 7 nucleotides align to TRBD2. The CDR3 length is 13 residues. V shed 3 bases and J 3 bases; nucleotides not matched to a gene: 3. The germline gives CDR1 SGHKS, CDR2 YYEKEE (reference sequence). CDR3 sequence: CASSSGLDYEQYF. The CDR3 DNA reads as TGTGCCAGCAGCTCCGGACTAGACTACGAGCAGTACTTC.

Ten or more counts support this clonotype. This sequence joins TRBV5-1 and TRBJ1-4, with unresolved D. The CDR3 consists of 17 residues. Germline V CDR1 and CDR2: SGHRS, YFSETQ. V lost 4 bases, J lost 0 bases, and 16 bases lay in between. CDR3 region: CASSPEVQKTTNEKLFF. In DNA form, the CDR3 reads TGCGCCAGCAGCCCGGAGGTACAAAAAACAACTAATGAAAAACTGTTTTTT.

This clonotype was seen more than once but under ten times. The chain couples TRBV7-2 to TRBJ1-4; D is perhaps TRBD1 (5 bases). Germline V gives CDR1 SGHTA, CDR2 FQGNSA. The V gene lost 5 bases and the J gene lost 3 bases, with 13 bases spanning the gap. This CDR3 comprises 15 residues. CDR3 loop: CASSPGPLANEKLFF. CDR3 sequence (DNA): TGTGCCAGCAGCCCGGGGCCTCTTGCTAATGAAAAACTGTTTTTT.

J is TRBJ2-1 and V is TRBV29-1; D gene unclear. Germline V gene sequence: CDR1 SQVTM, CDR2 ANQGSEA. V dropped 0 bases and J dropped 1 base, with 4 bases sitting between them. CDR3 length equals 13 residues. This chain's CDR3 is CSVEEESYNEQFF. The CDR3 nucleotides read TGCAGCGTTGAAGAAGAGTCCTACAATGAGCAGTTCTTC.

Many counts were recorded for this clonotype. The chain combines TRBV7-8 with TRBJ1-1, with TRBD1 as a possible D gene (5 bases). Germline CDR1 reads SGHVS; CDR2 reads FQNEAQ. This CDR3 has 15 amino acids. Trimming removed 4 bases from V and 0 bases from J, with 12 bases in between. The CDR3 region is CASSSRDGVNTEAFF. The CDR3 bases are TGTGCCAGCAGCTCCCGGGACGGGGTGAACACTGAAGCTTTCTTT.

The chain employs TRBV6-1 and TRBJ1-2; weak D call: TRBD1 (6 bases). This CDR3 region has 13 residues. Germline V lookup: CDR1 MNHNS, CDR2 SASEGT. The V end lost 5 bases, the J end lost 4 bases, and 11 bases lay between the germline ends. The CDR3 spells CASSTQGAYGYTF. DNA for the CDR3: TGTGCCAGCAGTACACAGGGTGCCTATGGCTACACCTTC.

This clonotype was observed at least ten times. The chain uses TRBV15 and TRBJ1-1; D not resolved. Germline CDR1 LNHNV, CDR2 YYDKDF (reference sequence). The V and J ends lost 0 bases and 5 bases respectively, with 10 bases between them. The CDR3 runs 14 residues. The CDR3 region is CATSRDLGTTEAFF. The CDR3 DNA reads as TGTGCCACCAGCAGAGATTTGGGCACTACTGAAGCTTTCTTT.

This clonotype was observed at least ten times. The gene calls are TRBV10-2 and TRBJ1-2; 8 nucleotides agree with TRBD1. V was pared by 3 bases and J by 1 base, with 7 bases of the junction left unmatched. This CDR3 is built from 16 residues. Germline CDR1 and CDR2: WSHSY and SAAADI. CDR3 DNA sequence: TGCGCCAGCAGTGACTCCGGACAGGGAATTAACTATGGCTACACCTTC. It yields the protein CASSDSGQGINYGYTF.

This clonotype was detected only a few times. This sequence joins TRBV28 and TRBJ1-3, with TRBD1 identical over 8 bases. CDR3 length: 14 residues. The trim removed 6 bases at V and 4 bases at J, leaving 5 bases unmatched. Germline assignment: CDR1 MDHEN and CDR2 SYDVKM. The CDR3 region has the DNA TGTGCCAGCAGCGGACAGGGTGACGGAAACACCATATATTTT. Translating it yields CASSGQGDGNTIYF.

Ten or more counts support this clonotype. The V and J genes are TRBV5-1 and TRBJ2-1; weak D call: TRBD1 (6 bases). The CDR3 covers 15 residues. CDR1 and CDR2 (germline): SGHRS, YFSETQ. V lost 0 bases and J lost 4, with 11 bases in between. The CDR3 protein is CASSLVGQPYNEQFF. For the CDR3, the DNA is TGCGCCAGCAGCTTGGTAGGACAGCCGTACAATGAGCAGTTCTTC.

Ten or more counts support this clonotype. The gene calls are TRBV27 and TRBJ1-5, with TRBD1 identical over 8 bases. V trimming: 4 bases; J trimming: 4 bases; junction bases outside the gene matches: 12. The germline V gene has CDR1 MNHEY and CDR2 SMNVEV (reference sequence). The CDR3 is 17 amino acids. The CDR3 DNA reads TGTGCCAGCAGTTCTCGACAGGGGCTCTCTAATAATCAGCCCCAGCATTTT. The encoded protein is CASSSRQGLSNNQPQHF.

This clonotype showed up many times. This rearrangement joins TRBV20-1 to TRBJ2-7, with 11 bases identical to TRBD1. Germline V gives CDR1 DFQATT, CDR2 SNEGSKA (reference sequence). This CDR3 has 15 amino acids. Trimming removed 6 bases from V and 1 base from J; junction bases left unmatched: 8. The CDR3 reads CSAGGGQGESYEQYF. DNA of the CDR3: TGCAGTGCCGGCGGGGGACAGGGGGAGTCCTACGAGCAGTACTTC.

On this clonotype: A read error may produce the germline difference seen at one junction end. The V and J genes are TRBV11-2 and TRBJ2-2; D possibly corresponds to TRBD1 (6 bases). CDR1 is SGHAT and CDR2 is FQNNGV in the germline V gene. The CDR3 runs to 14 residues. CDR3 amino acids: CASRTSDSPGELLF. The CDR3 bases are TGTGCCAGCAGGACCTCGGACAGCCCCGGGGAGCTGTTATTT.

In the case of this clonotype: A much larger clonotype is one base distant, so this may be a read error. The chain joins TRBV12-3 or TRBV12-4 to TRBJ2-1, with 12 bases lining up with TRBD1. This CDR3 is built from 14 residues. CDR3 in amino acids: CASSGTGGYNERFF. CDR3 in DNA: TGTGCCAGCAGTGGGACAGGGGGCTACAATGAGCGGTTCTTC.

The chain is built from TRBV24-1 and TRBJ2-1; possibly TRBD2 for D (5 bases). The CDR3 has 16 residues. V lost 1 base, J lost 10 bases, and 19 bases lay in between. CDR1 and CDR2 from the germline V gene are KGHDR and SFDVKD. The DNA for the CDR3 is TGTGCCACCAGTGATTTAAGAGGGCTTGAGATAGGGGAGCAGTTCTTC. Its protein product is CATSDLRGLEIGEQFF.

Worth noting for this clonotype: A much more abundant neighbour one base away suggests this may be a read error. The chain employs TRBV5-1 and TRBJ1-1; D gene unclear. The germline V gene encodes CDR1 SGHRS and CDR2 YFSETQ. This CDR3 is 14 amino acids long. V dropped 0 bases and J dropped 2 bases, with 8 bases sitting between them. The CDR3 DNA reads TGCGCCAGCAGCTTGGGGATTAGAAACACTGAAGCTTTCTTT. Its protein product is CASSLGIRNTEAFF.

This clonotype has ten or more counts. Written as DNA, the CDR3 is TGTGCCTGGAGTTGGTGGGGACAGGGGAACACTGAAGCTTTCTTT. Amino acid sequence: CAWSWWGQGNTEAFF. V usage is TRBV30 and J usage is TRBJ1-1, with TRBD1 matching over 9 bases. Germline V lookup: CDR1 GTSNPN, CDR2 SVGIG (reference sequence). Germline trimming cut 2 bases from V and 1 base from J; bases unmatched to any gene: 5. This CDR3 is 15 amino acids long.

This clonotype was seen only a few times. The junction departs from the called germline gene at one end, perhaps through a read error. The CDR3 DNA sequence: TGTTCCAGTAGTGAGGGACCGAAACTGTTTTTT. Translated: CSSSEGPKLFF. The rearrangement links TRBV19 to TRBJ1-4; D possibly corresponds to TRBD1 (5 bases). This CDR3 has 11 residues. The germline V gene has CDR1 LNHDA and CDR2 SQIVND (reference sequence).

This clonotype has ten or more counts. This chain links TRBV11-2 with TRBJ2-1; 10 nucleotides agree with TRBD2. From germline, CDR1 is SGHAT and CDR2 FQNNGV. The ends lost 5 bases at V and 5 bases at J; junction bases unmatched: 6. The length of the CDR3 is 15 residues. CDR3: CASSPGLAANNEQFF. The DNA for the CDR3 is TGTGCCAGCAGCCCCGGACTAGCGGCAAACAATGAGCAGTTCTTC.

This clonotype was recorded many times. The chain carries TRBV5-1 and TRBJ2-1, with D perhaps TRBD2 (6 bases). The germline CDR1 and CDR2 sequences are SGHRS and YFSETQ. V lost 1 base and J 5 bases, leaving 13 bases between the germline ends. This CDR3 spans 15 amino acids. CDR3 in DNA: TGCGCCAGCAGCTTGCCCAGCGGGCGCAACAATGAGCAGTTCTTC. Amino acid sequence: CASSLPSGRNNEQFF.

The gene calls are TRBV28 and TRBJ1-2; D is uncertain. Germline V gene data show CDR1 as MDHEN and CDR2 as SYDVKM. With 7 bases removed from V and 6 bases from J, the gap between germline ends came to 9 bases. CDR3 length equals 11 residues. The CDR3 reads CASTRRDGYTF. CDR3 in DNA: TGTGCCAGCACCAGGAGGGATGGCTACACCTTC.

This clonotype was observed many times. The V and J genes are TRBV29-1 and TRBJ2-5; D is unresolved. V was pared by 7 bases and J by 1 base, with 7 bases between. Germline lookup yields CDR1 SQVTM and CDR2 ANQGSEA. The length of the CDR3 is 11 residues. The CDR3 sequence is CSATPQETQYF. The CDR3, as DNA: TGCAGCGCGACGCCCCAAGAGACCCAGTACTTC.